Presented here are 32 T cell receptor beta chains from one specimen sequenced in a study of T-cell memory formation after mild COVID-19. TCRdb used MiXCR to reprocess the 5' RACE reads, holding one entry per CDR3 protein. The data show under 700,000 distinct CDR3 sequences, with just over 20% seen just once and under 15% held by the top ten. The sample consisted of PBMCs or a T cell subset sorted from them (not recorded which). Source of these receptors: an adult woman who had mild COVID-19 (a few samples of this study predate the infection). Cell type and time point are not known.

This clonotype has at least ten counts. The chain joins TRBV4-3 to TRBJ1-1; 7 positions match TRBD1. The length of the CDR3 is 15 residues. The V gene's germline CDR1 is LGHNA and CDR2 YSLEER. V shed 5 bases, J shed 0 bases, and the junction held 6 bases outside the gene matches. This chain's CDR3 is CASSTWGQLNTEAFF. The CDR3 DNA is TGCGCCAGCAGCACGTGGGGACAGTTGAACACTGAAGCTTTCTTT.

The chain has TRBV7-2 and TRBJ2-5, with D possibly being TRBD1 (5 bases). This CDR3 has 14 amino acids. Germline CDR1 and CDR2: SGHTA and FQGNSA. Trimming left V 1 base short and J 5 bases short, with 11 bases between. The CDR3 region has the DNA TGTGCCAGCAGCTTAGGGGGCCCACCGGAGACCCAGTACTTC. Amino acids: CASSLGGPPETQYF.

This clonotype was seen only a few times. V is TRBV29-1 and J is TRBJ2-3; possibly TRBD2 for D (5 bases). Trimming cost V 4 bases and J 0 bases, with 14 bases left between them. This CDR3 contains 15 residues. Germline V gene sequence: CDR1 SQVTM, CDR2 ANQGSEA. The CDR3 sequence is CSVAEGSTSTDTQYF. The CDR3 coding sequence is TGCAGCGTTGCCGAGGGCAGCACTAGCACAGATACGCAGTATTTT.

V is TRBV7-9 and J is TRBJ1-6; D perhaps matches TRBD1 (6 bases). CDR3 length: 15 residues. Germline CDR1 is SEHNR and CDR2 is FQNEAQ (reference sequence). The V and J ends lost 4 bases and 8 bases respectively, with 15 bases between them. As DNA, the CDR3 is TGTGCCAGCAGCTCGCCGATGGGGGCCCATTCACCCCTCCACTTT. The encoded protein is CASSSPMGAHSPLHF.

The table lists this clonotype with a few counts. The chain couples TRBV6-5 to TRBJ2-1; D ambiguous. The CDR3 covers 12 residues. The V gene lost 4 bases and the J gene lost 9 bases, with 10 bases spanning the gap. Germline CDR1 reads MNHEY; CDR2 reads SVGAGI. The CDR3 reads CASSSGFTEQFF. Written as DNA, the CDR3 is TGTGCCAGCAGTTCCGGGTTTACTGAGCAGTTCTTC.

This clonotype appeared a few times. The chain recombines TRBV5-1 with TRBJ2-7; D may be TRBD2 (7 bases). The V end was cut by 2 bases, the J end by 5 bases, with 17 bases between. CDR1 is SGHRS and CDR2 is YFSETQ in the germline V gene. CDR3 length equals 15 residues. The CDR3 sequence: CASSFQGGGLDEQYF. As DNA, the CDR3 is TGCGCCAGCAGCTTTCAGGGAGGGGGGTTGGACGAGCAGTACTTC. The full variable domain, its missing parts supplied by reference TRBV5-1 and TRBJ2-7, is KAGVTQTPRYLIKTRGQQVTLSCSPISGHRSVSWYQQTPGQGLQFLFEYFSETQRNKGNFPGRFSGRQFSNSRSEMNVSTLELGDSALYLCASSFQGGGLDEQYFGPGTRLTVT.

This clonotype occurred many times. This chain uses TRBV5-1 with TRBJ2-3; 8 positions match TRBD1. Trimming removed 4 bases from V and 2 bases from J; junction bases left unmatched: 9. There are 16 residues in the CDR3. CDR1 SGHRS and CDR2 YFSETQ come from the germline V gene. The CDR3 DNA reads TGCGCCAGCAGCCCCGGACAGGGTGGTACCACAGATACGCAGTATTTT. Its translation is CASSPGQGGTTDTQYF.

Only one count was recorded for this clonotype. The CDR3 loop is CASSWTGLEAFF. DNA of the CDR3: TGTGCCAGCAGCTGGACAGGGCTAGAAGCTTTCTTT. The chain carries TRBV5-5 and TRBJ1-1, with 8 nucleotides matching TRBD1. Per germline, CDR1 SGHKS and CDR2 YYEKEE (reference sequence). V was pared by 3 bases and J by 8 bases, with 3 bases of the junction left unmatched. The CDR3 is 12 residues long.

This clonotype was recorded a few times. The chain has TRBV28 and TRBJ2-4, with D hard to call. Germline CDR1 is MDHEN and CDR2 is SYDVKM. Between the trimmed V and J ends, which lost 3 bases and 0 bases, there was a span of 12 bases. The CDR3 has 16 amino acids. As DNA, the CDR3 is TGTGCCAGCAGTTTGCTCTCCTCGGTAGCCAAAAACATTCAGTACTTC. It codes for CASSLLSSVAKNIQYF.

The genes are TRBV11-3 and TRBJ1-1; 8 nucleotides match TRBD1. The germline V gene encodes CDR1 SGHNT and CDR2 YENEEA. CDR3 length: 17 residues. After removal of 3 bases from V and 3 bases from J, the junction contained 12 bases not matched to a gene. CDR3 sequence reads: CASSLARQGRPHTEAFF. In nucleotides, the CDR3 is TGTGCCAGCAGCTTGGCCCGACAGGGGCGTCCGCACACTGAAGCTTTCTTT.

The genes are TRBV7-3 and TRBJ2-1, with D possibly TRBD2 on 5 matching bases. Trimming took off 5 bases at V and 10 bases at J, with 12 bases between the two ends. Germline-derived CDR1 and CDR2 are SGHTA and FQGTGA. The length of the CDR3 is 12 residues. Written as DNA, the CDR3 is TGTGCCAGCAGCCCCTTCGCGGGCGAGCAGTTCTTC. The encoded protein is CASSPFAGEQFF.

This sequence joins TRBV7-6 and TRBJ2-1; D may be TRBD1 or TRBD2 (5 bases each). Trimming stripped 1 base from V and 0 bases from J, with 7 bases between. CDR1 and CDR2 from the germline V gene are SGHVS and FNYEAQ. The CDR3 covers 15 residues. The CDR3 sequence: CASSLVGTSYNEQFF. The CDR3 DNA reads TGTGCCAGCAGCTTAGTAGGGACCTCCTACAATGAGCAGTTCTTC.

This clonotype was observed a handful of times. This rearrangement joins TRBV10-3 to TRBJ2-5; 8 nucleotides line up with TRBD1. The germline V gene encodes CDR1 ENHRY and CDR2 SYGVKD. The CDR3 has 14 amino acids. Trimming cost V 4 bases and J 0 bases; bases outside gene matches: 1. The CDR3 spells CAISGTGNQETQYF. The CDR3 DNA reads TGTGCCATCAGTGGGACAGGGAACCAAGAGACCCAGTACTTC.

V usage is TRBV24-1 and J usage is TRBJ2-3, with 10 bases fitting TRBD1. This CDR3 has 16 amino acids. Trimming took 3 bases from V and 10 from J; bases not matched to a gene: 12. Germline V gives CDR1 KGHDR, CDR2 SFDVKD. In DNA form, the CDR3 reads TGTGCCACCAGTGATCGCCGGGACAGGGGAGGGTCGGCGCAGTATTTT. It codes for CATSDRRDRGGSAQYF.

This clonotype has a handful of counts. This CDR3 is CSVEGLAGVSYEQYF. The CDR3, as DNA: TGCAGCGTTGAAGGGCTAGCGGGCGTTTCCTACGAGCAGTACTTC. The chain is built from TRBV29-1 and TRBJ2-7; TRBD2 aligns across 8 bases. Germline V gene data show CDR1 as SQVTM and CDR2 as ANQGSEA. The CDR3 is 15 residues long. V shed 1 base and J 1 base; nucleotides not matched to a gene: 6.

V usage is TRBV7-9 and J usage is TRBJ2-7; 8 bases match TRBD1. CDR3 length: 13 residues. Losses at the gene ends were 5 bases for V and 5 bases for J; bases not matched to a gene: 5. CDR1 is SEHNR, CDR2 FQNEAQ, per germline (reference sequence). The CDR3 bases are TGTGCCAGCAGCGAGGACAGGGCCAACGAGCAGTACTTC. The encoded protein is CASSEDRANEQYF.

The genes are TRBV30 and TRBJ1-1; 8 positions agree with TRBD1. The germline V gene has CDR1 GTSNPN and CDR2 SVGIG (reference sequence). There are 14 residues in the CDR3. Germline trimming cut 2 bases from V and 8 bases from J; bases unmatched to any gene: 10. CDR3 bases: TGTGCCTGGAGTTTACTTCCGGGACAGGTAGAAGCTTTCTTT. Translated: CAWSLLPGQVEAFF.

The chain links TRBV9 to TRBJ1-2, with D uncertain. This CDR3 has 11 residues. Deletions cut 2 bases from V and 10 bases from J, with 9 bases between. Looked up from germline, CDR1 is SGDLS and CDR2 is YYNGEE. CDR3 in DNA: TGTGCCAGCAGCGTCGCAGAGGACTACACCTTC. Protein sequence: CASSVAEDYTF.

This clonotype was detected a few times. The gene calls are TRBV27 and TRBJ2-5; perhaps TRBD1 as D (8 bases). V lost 6 bases to trimming and J lost 6 bases, with 14 bases between them. The CDR3 covers 13 residues. Germline V CDR1 and CDR2: MNHEY, SMNVEV (reference sequence). CDR3 amino acids: CASRQGGIQTQYF. The CDR3 DNA is TGTGCCAGCAGACAGGGGGGGATTCAGACCCAGTACTTC.

The chain couples TRBV29-1 to TRBJ2-7; 7 bases are shared with TRBD1. The germline CDR1 and CDR2 sequences are SQVTM and ANQGSEA. Trimming cost V 7 bases and J 2 bases; bases outside gene matches: 2. This CDR3 spans 11 amino acids. The CDR3 reads CSAGTAYEQYF. In DNA form, the CDR3 reads TGCAGCGCCGGGACAGCCTACGAGCAGTACTTC.

The genes are TRBV12-3 or TRBV12-4 and TRBJ2-7; a possible D gene is TRBD1 (6 bases). This CDR3 is 15 amino acids long. Trimming shortened V by 6 bases and J by 2 bases, and 17 bases separated the two germline ends. CDR3 in amino acids: CASSPSGQLTYEQYF. As DNA, the CDR3 is TGTGCCAGCAGCCCTAGTGGACAGTTAACCTACGAGCAGTACTTC.

This CDR3 reads CASSMTGTSAHEQFF. The CDR3 nucleotides are TGTGCCAGTAGTATGACCGGGACTAGCGCCCATGAGCAGTTCTTC. The V gene is TRBV19, the J gene TRBJ2-1; 10 positions agree with TRBD2. This CDR3 contains 15 residues. Trimming cost V 3 bases and J 8 bases; bases outside gene matches: 7. The germline CDR1 and CDR2 sequences are LNHDA and SQIVND (reference sequence).

V gene TRBV25-1 combines with J gene TRBJ1-2; D not resolved. V was shortened by 3 bases and J by 0 bases, with 5 bases between the two germline ends. Germline assignment: CDR1 MGHDK and CDR2 SYGVNS. The CDR3 loop spans 13 amino acids. CDR3 nucleotide sequence: TGTGCCAGCAGTGACCACCCTAACTATGGCTACACCTTC. Its translation is CASSDHPNYGYTF.

Ten or more counts support this clonotype. The V and J genes are TRBV7-3 and TRBJ2-3; D not resolved. Trimming cost V 5 bases and J 6 bases, with 9 bases left between them. Germline V lookup: CDR1 SGHTA, CDR2 FQGTGA. This CDR3 contains 12 residues. The CDR3 reads CASSPAPDTQYF. The CDR3 coding sequence is TGTGCCAGCAGCCCGGCCCCCGATACGCAGTATTTT.

This clonotype was detected only a few times. This chain uses TRBV20-1 with TRBJ2-1; no clear D. The length of the CDR3 is 13 residues. V was clipped by 3 bases and J by 3 bases, with 9 bases between them. Germline CDR1 is DFQATT and CDR2 is SNEGSKA (reference sequence). CDR3 sequence: CSARIRDYNEQFF. DNA for the CDR3: TGCAGTGCTAGGATACGAGACTACAATGAGCAGTTCTTC.

The table lists this clonotype with a few counts. The chain's CDR3 is CASSYDRGQTEAFF. In DNA, the CDR3 is TGTGCCAGCAGTTACGACAGGGGGCAGACTGAAGCTTTCTTT. The rearrangement uses TRBV6-5 and TRBJ1-1; 10 bases agree with TRBD1. V dropped 2 bases and J dropped 5; count of bases not matched to a gene: 2. This CDR3 spans 14 amino acids. The germline V gene has CDR1 MNHEY and CDR2 SVGAGI.

The rearrangement links TRBV6-1 to TRBJ2-7; D might be TRBD1 or TRBD2, each matching 5 bases. This CDR3 is 14 amino acids long. The V end lost 6 bases, the J end lost 12 bases, and 24 bases lay between the germline ends. The germline V gene encodes CDR1 MNHNS and CDR2 SASEGT. Written as DNA, the CDR3 is TGTGCCAGCAGATTCCCGGGACGGAGTTTGGGGTGGTACTTC. It codes for CASRFPGRSLGWYF.

The genes are TRBV29-1 and TRBJ2-1; 8 nucleotides align to TRBD1. The CDR3 contains 17 residues. Germline lookup yields CDR1 SQVTM and CDR2 ANQGSEA. V was pared by 0 bases and J by 3 bases, with 10 bases of the junction left unmatched. This chain's CDR3 is CSVEDLLDRDNYNEQFF. The CDR3 DNA is TGCAGCGTTGAAGATCTATTGGACAGGGATAACTACAATGAGCAGTTCTTC.

This clonotype was observed a handful of times. This chain links TRBV7-2 with TRBJ2-2, with D possibly matching TRBD2 (7 bases). The CDR3 is 15 residues long. Looked up from germline, CDR1 is SGHTA and CDR2 is FQGNSA. With 4 bases removed from V and 5 bases from J, the gap between germline ends came to 14 bases. The CDR3 DNA reads as TGTGCCAGCAGCTCCTGGGCGGGGGCAACCGGGGAGCTGTTTTTT. Protein product: CASSSWAGATGELFF.

Written as DNA, the CDR3 is TGTGCCAGCAGCGTAGCCAGGGCGTCGGGGGAGCTGTTTTTT. Translating gives CASSVARASGELFF. The rearrangement uses TRBV9 and TRBJ2-2; D might be TRBD1 (5 bases). Trimming removed 0 bases at V and 8 bases at J, with 11 bases between. Germline V gene sequence: CDR1 SGDLS, CDR2 YYNGEE. CDR3 length: 14 residues.

The rearrangement uses TRBV18 and TRBJ2-3; D uncertain. CDR1 and CDR2 (germline): KGHSH, LQKENI. This CDR3 contains 15 residues. V was pared by 3 bases and J by 0 bases, with 10 bases between. The CDR3 protein is CASSPVPTSTDTQYF. The CDR3 DNA follows: TGTGCCAGCTCACCGGTCCCAACTAGCACAGATACGCAGTATTTT.

There are many counts of this clonotype. The chain has TRBV6-6 and TRBJ1-1, with D hard to call. The germline V gene encodes CDR1 MNHNY and CDR2 SVGAGI (reference sequence). The V and J ends lost 4 bases and 4 bases respectively, with 10 bases between them. The CDR3 runs 13 residues. This chain's CDR3 is CASSLPKPTEAFF. The CDR3 bases are TGTGCCAGCAGTTTACCCAAGCCCACTGAAGCTTTCTTT.